The 21 T cell receptor beta chains reported below all come from one sample, sequenced in a study of blood T cell repertoires in COVID-19. Some clones are missing from TCRdb's copy, which holds only in-frame ones; the method was immunoSEQ multiplex PCR. The repertoire holds some 95,000 clones, with more than 75% as singletons. Sequencing used peripheral blood. These receptor sequences come from a man between 65 and 85 years old with acute or convalescent COVID-19.

This clone was counted once. The V gene is TRBV25-1, the J gene TRBJ2-2; 7 bases are a match to TRBD1. In germline, CDR1 is MGHDK, CDR2 SYGVNS. V dropped 1 base and J dropped 5; count of bases not matched to a gene: 7. This CDR3 has 16 residues. This CDR3 is CASSESHGTVTGELFF. The CDR3 nucleotides read TGTGCCAGCAGTGAATCTCACGGGACAGTTACCGGGGAGCTGTTTTTT.

The chain employs TRBV5-4 and TRBJ2-2; possibly TRBD1 for D (5 bases). V lost 5 bases and J 4 bases, leaving 12 bases between the germline ends. This CDR3 is built from 14 residues. CDR1 is SGHNT and CDR2 is YYREEE in the germline V gene (reference sequence). The CDR3 loop is CASSSPGSTGELFF. The CDR3 DNA reads TGTGCCAGCAGTTCCCCAGGGTCCACCGGGGAGCTGTTTTTT.

This clone was counted only a few times. This rearrangement joins TRBV7-6 to TRBJ2-7, with 8 bases identical to TRBD1. V trimming: 5 bases; J trimming: 7 bases; junction bases outside the gene matches: 10. Germline CDR1 SGHVS, CDR2 FNYEAQ. The CDR3 is 14 amino acids. CDR3 DNA: TGTGCCAGCAGCCTAGGACAGGGCGCGTTTGAGCAGTACTTC. It translates to CASSLGQGAFEQYF.

This clone was counted a few times. The genes are TRBV6-6 and TRBJ1-3, with 8 nucleotides matching TRBD1. The CDR3 runs to 14 residues. Per the germline V gene, CDR1 is MNHNY and CDR2 is SVGAGI (reference sequence). With 6 bases clipped from V and 7 bases from J, the junction kept 8 bases outside the gene matches. DNA of the CDR3: TGTGCCAGCAGCCCCTCGGACAGGGTGAACACCATATATTTT. Translating it yields CASSPSDRVNTIYF.

The gene calls are TRBV28 and TRBJ2-3; D may be TRBD1 (6 bases). Germline V gene sequence: CDR1 MDHEN, CDR2 SYDVKM. The V gene lost 3 bases and the J gene lost 6 bases, with 16 bases spanning the gap. The CDR3 is 15 amino acids. CDR3 residues: CASSLVRGNDDTQYF. In DNA form, the CDR3 reads TGTGCCAGCAGTTTGGTCAGGGGTAACGATGATACGCAGTATTTT.

A single count supports this clone. The rearrangement joins TRBV5-4 to TRBJ2-7; D is undetermined. Trimming removed 7 bases from V and 1 base from J, with 6 bases in between. The CDR3 consists of 11 residues. The germline V gene encodes CDR1 SGHNT and CDR2 YYREEE (reference sequence). The CDR3 DNA follows: TGTGCCAGCCGGGTTTCCTACGAGCAGTACGTC. Protein sequence: CASRVSYEQYV.

The rearrangement uses TRBV28 and TRBJ1-1; no definite D call. V was shortened by 1 base and J by 4 bases, with 10 bases between the two germline ends. Germline V gives CDR1 MDHEN, CDR2 SYDVKM. The CDR3 consists of 14 residues. In nucleotides, the CDR3 is TGTGCCAGCAGTTTATCCGAGGGAAGCACTGAAGCTTTCTTT. Translation: CASSLSEGSTEAFF. Drawing the rest from reference TRBV28 and TRBJ1-1, the complete variable domain is DVKVTQSSRYLVKRTGEKVFLECVQDMDHENMFWYRQDPGLGLRLIYFSYDVKMKEKGDIPEGYSVSREKKERFSLILESASTNQTSMYLCASSLSEGSTEAFFGQGTRLTVV.

This sequence joins TRBV11-2 and TRBJ2-7; D is perhaps TRBD1 (6 bases). V was clipped by 7 bases and J by 2 bases, with 24 bases between them. This CDR3 has 17 amino acids. Germline loops: CDR1 SGHAT, CDR2 FQNNGV. For the CDR3, the DNA is TGTGCCAGCAAGCGTAGATCAGGGGTTGGACGTCCCTACGAGCAGTACTTC. Translated: CASKRRSGVGRPYEQYF.

Only a few counts were recorded for this clone. This chain uses TRBV6-5 with TRBJ2-2; D may be TRBD1 (5 bases). This CDR3 contains 15 residues. Germline-derived CDR1 and CDR2 are MNHEY and SVGAGI. Deletions cut 7 bases from V and 4 bases from J, with 16 bases between. Written as DNA, the CDR3 is TGTGCCAGCACCCCGAGGCAGGGTGGCACCGGGGAGCTGTTTTTT. This sequence encodes CASTPRQGGTGELFF.

The chain joins TRBV4-2 to TRBJ2-1, with 7 bases identical to TRBD2. J lost 13 bases, V lost 1 base, and 4 bases had no gene match. This CDR3 region has 12 residues. Germline loops: CDR1 LGHNA, CDR2 YNFKEQ. CDR3: CASSQVGGNQFF. For the CDR3, the DNA is TGTGCCAGCAGCCAAGTCGGGGGGAATCAGTTCTTC.

V and J are TRBV7-9 and TRBJ1-1; D unclear. The CDR3 covers 14 residues. V was trimmed by 5 bases and J by 10 bases, leaving 20 bases between them. In germline, CDR1 is SEHNR, CDR2 FQNEAQ (reference sequence). CDR3 sequence reads: CASSRREGADRAFF. CDR3 DNA sequence: TGTGCCAGCAGCCGCCGGGAGGGCGCTGATCGAGCTTTCTTT.

The genes are TRBV7-6 and TRBJ1-5; 8 positions agree with TRBD1. The germline V gene has CDR1 SGHVS and CDR2 FNYEAQ. CDR3 length: 16 amino acids. The V segment lost 5 bases and the J segment 3 bases; nucleotides outside the gene matches: 9. The DNA of the CDR3 is TGTGCCAGCAGCCCCACATCGGACAGGGTCAATCAGCCCCAGCATTTT. Protein sequence: CASSPTSDRVNQPQHF.

This clone showed up just once. The chain combines TRBV12-5 with TRBJ2-3; 9 nucleotides agree with TRBD1. Germline lookup yields CDR1 LGHNT and CDR2 FRNRAP. The CDR3 is 15 residues long. V lost 3 bases to trimming and J lost 4 bases; unmatched junction nucleotides: 5. This CDR3 is CASGLGTGRPDTQYF. The DNA for the CDR3 is TGTGCTAGTGGTTTAGGGACAGGGAGGCCAGATACGCAGTATTTT.

A few counts support this clone. The chain employs TRBV7-9 and TRBJ1-6; maybe TRBD1 (6 bases). From germline, CDR1 is SEHNR and CDR2 FQNEAQ (reference sequence). Trimming removed 5 bases at V and 7 bases at J, with 21 bases between. CDR3 size: 17 residues. CDR3 coding DNA: TGTGCCAGCAGCCCCTCGCAAGGGGTCCAGGGGAATTCACCCCTCCACTTT. Translating it yields CASSPSQGVQGNSPLHF.

The rearrangement uses TRBV4-1 and TRBJ1-5, with a weak D call TRBD1 (5 bases). V was trimmed by 0 bases and J by 3 bases, leaving 9 bases between them. CDR3 length equals 15 residues. Germline lookup yields CDR1 MGHRA and CDR2 YSYEKL. The CDR3 loop is CASSQDRAPNQPQHF. The CDR3 bases are TGCGCCAGCAGCCAAGACAGGGCCCCCAATCAGCCCCAGCATTTT.

The chain employs TRBV5-1 and TRBJ1-1; 11 nucleotides align to TRBD1. The CDR3 spans 18 residues. Germline loops: CDR1 SGHRS, CDR2 YFSETQ. The V and J ends lost 3 bases and 6 bases, in that order; junction bases with no gene match: 16. The CDR3 nucleotides read TGCGCCAGCAGCTCTTACGGGACAGGGGGTACCTTAGGCGCTGAAGCTTTCTTT. Encoded protein: CASSSYGTGGTLGAEAFF.

This chain connects TRBV5-1 to TRBJ1-2, with 8 bases fitting TRBD1. This CDR3 region has 15 residues. V lost 0 bases, J lost 8 bases, and 9 bases stayed unmatched. Per germline, CDR1 SGHRS and CDR2 YFSETQ. The CDR3 DNA sequence: TGCGCCAGCAGCTTGGAGGCCCTGACAGGGGCGGGCTACACCTTC. It is translated as CASSLEALTGAGYTF. Looking up the rest from reference TRBV5-1 and TRBJ1-2 gives the full variable domain: KAGVTQTPRYLIKTRGQQVTLSCSPISGHRSVSWYQQTPGQGLQFLFEYFSETQRNKGNFPGRFSGRQFSNSRSEMNVSTLELGDSALYLCASSLEALTGAGYTFGSGTRLTVV.

This clone was detected a few times. CDR3 nucleotides: TGTGCCAGCAGCTTAGGACAGCATAACTATGGCTACACCTTC. Translation gives CASSLGQHNYGYTF. The chain joins TRBV7-9 to TRBJ1-2, with D perhaps matching TRBD1 (5 bases). CDR3 length: 14 amino acids. The V end lost 1 base, the J end lost 1 base, and 7 bases lay between the germline ends. CDR1 and CDR2 (germline): SEHNR, FQNEAQ (reference sequence). The full variable domain, in which reference TRBV7-9 and TRBJ1-2 provide the parts outside the CDR3, is DTGVSQNPRHKITKRGQNVTFRCDPISEHNRLYWYRQTLGQGPEFLTYFQNEAQLEKSRLLSDRFSAERPKGSFSTLEIQRTEQGDSAMYLCASSLGQHNYGYTFGSGTRLTVV.

The rearrangement links TRBV7-2 to TRBJ1-1, with 11 bases lining up with TRBD1. Germline V lookup: CDR1 SGHTA, CDR2 FQGNSA. There are 15 residues in the CDR3. The ends lost 3 bases at V and 4 bases at J; junction bases unmatched: 4. This CDR3 reads CASSLGQGEGTEAFF. The CDR3 nucleotides are TGTGCCAGCAGCTTGGGACAGGGGGAAGGCACTGAAGCTTTCTTT.

The gene calls are TRBV24-1 and TRBJ2-4; D is unclear. The CDR3 is 14 amino acids. The V end lost 9 bases, the J end lost 0 bases, and 11 bases lay between the germline ends. Germline assignment: CDR1 KGHDR and CDR2 SFDVKD. CDR3 DNA: TGTGCCACCTCCCCTCCGGGAGCCAAAAACATTCAGTACTTC. Protein product: CATSPPGAKNIQYF.

The table lists this clone with a few counts. Other DNA sequences of this sample code for an identical CDR3. V is TRBV19 and J is TRBJ1-5; weak D call: TRBD1 (6 bases). Trimming left V 2 bases short and J 5 bases short, with 10 bases between. Germline V CDR1 and CDR2: LNHDA, SQIVND (reference sequence). CDR3 length: 14 residues. The CDR3 sequence is CASSIKDSYQPQHF. In DNA, the CDR3 is TGTGCCAGTAGTATAAAGGACAGCTATCAGCCCCAGCATTTT.